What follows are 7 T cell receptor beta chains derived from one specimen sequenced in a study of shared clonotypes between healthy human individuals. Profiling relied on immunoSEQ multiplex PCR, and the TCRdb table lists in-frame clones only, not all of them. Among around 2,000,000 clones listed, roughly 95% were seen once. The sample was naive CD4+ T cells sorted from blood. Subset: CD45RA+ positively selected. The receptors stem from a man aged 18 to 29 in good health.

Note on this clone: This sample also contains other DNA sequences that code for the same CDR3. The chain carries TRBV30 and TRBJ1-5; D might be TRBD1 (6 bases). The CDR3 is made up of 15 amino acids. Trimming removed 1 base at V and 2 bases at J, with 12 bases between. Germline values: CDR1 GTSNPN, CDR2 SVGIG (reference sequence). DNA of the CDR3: TGTGCCTGGAGTGAGGGCAGGGGAGGCAATCAGCCCCAGCATTTT. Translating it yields CAWSEGRGGNQPQHF. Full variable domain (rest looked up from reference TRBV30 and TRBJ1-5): SQTIHQWPATLVQPVGSPLSLECTVEGTSNPNLYWYRQAAGRGLQLLFYSVGIGQISSEVPQNLSASRPQDRQFILSSKKLLLSDSGFYLCAWSEGRGGNQPQHFGDGTRLSIL.

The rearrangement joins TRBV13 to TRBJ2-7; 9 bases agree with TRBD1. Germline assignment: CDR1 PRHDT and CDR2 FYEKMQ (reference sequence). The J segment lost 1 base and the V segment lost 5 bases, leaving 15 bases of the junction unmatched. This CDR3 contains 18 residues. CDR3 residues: CASSPRGGRGTGSYEQYF. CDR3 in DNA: TGTGCCAGCAGCCCTAGGGGGGGTCGTGGGACAGGGTCCTACGAGCAGTACTTC.

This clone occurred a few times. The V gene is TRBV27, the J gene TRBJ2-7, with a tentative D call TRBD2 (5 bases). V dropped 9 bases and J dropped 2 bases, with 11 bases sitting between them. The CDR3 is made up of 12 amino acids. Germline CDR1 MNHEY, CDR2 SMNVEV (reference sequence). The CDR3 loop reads CASREGPYEQYF. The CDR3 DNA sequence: TGTGCCAGTCGAGAGGGTCCCTACGAGCAGTACTTC.

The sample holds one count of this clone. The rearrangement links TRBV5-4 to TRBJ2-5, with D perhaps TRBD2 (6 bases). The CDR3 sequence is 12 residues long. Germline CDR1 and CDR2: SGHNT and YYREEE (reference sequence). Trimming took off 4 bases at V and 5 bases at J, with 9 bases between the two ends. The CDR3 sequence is CASSRDSETQYF. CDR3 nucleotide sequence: TGTGCCAGCAGCCGGGACTCCGAGACCCAGTACTTC.

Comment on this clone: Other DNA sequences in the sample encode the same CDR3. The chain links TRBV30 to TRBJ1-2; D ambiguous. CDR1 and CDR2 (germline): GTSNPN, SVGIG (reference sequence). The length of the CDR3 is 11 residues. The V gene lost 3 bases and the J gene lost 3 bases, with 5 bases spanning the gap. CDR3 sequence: CAWSQDYGYTF. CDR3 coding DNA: TGTGCCTGGAGCCAGGACTATGGCTACACCTTC.

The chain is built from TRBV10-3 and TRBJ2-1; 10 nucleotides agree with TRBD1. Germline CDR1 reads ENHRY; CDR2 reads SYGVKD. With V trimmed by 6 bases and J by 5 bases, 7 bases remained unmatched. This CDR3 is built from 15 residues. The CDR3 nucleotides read TGTGCCATCAGCGCCGGGACAGGGGTAGACAATGAGCAGTTCTTC. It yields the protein CAISAGTGVDNEQFF.

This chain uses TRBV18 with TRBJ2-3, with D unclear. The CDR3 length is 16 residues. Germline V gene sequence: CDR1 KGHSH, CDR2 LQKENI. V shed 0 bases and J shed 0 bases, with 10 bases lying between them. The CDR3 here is CASSPPGRFSTDTQYF. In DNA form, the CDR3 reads TGTGCCAGCTCACCACCAGGCAGGTTTAGCACAGATACGCAGTATTTT.